The 25 T cell receptor beta chains below come from one sample, sequenced in a study of regulatory T cells in long-lasting Graves disease (dated by TCRdb to 2020 to 2022). What this sample's time point label stands for: newly diagnosed GD, antithyroid drugs for less than 3 months. For both TCR sequencing and RNA sequencing, RNA was extracted from PBMCs using TRIzol. The library came from multiplex PCR. Sequenced on an Illumina HiSeq 4000. CDR3 regions were amplified by Arm-PCR with iRepertoire HTBI primers to construct TCR beta libraries. TCRdb reanalyzed the raw reads on its own, using fastp at Q25 for trimming and MiXCR for clone calling, and kept in-frame beta chains. Rows are unified per CDR3 protein, each entry keeping the most common DNA and genes. The sample yields about 470,000 distinct CDR3 sequences; roughly 17% were counted once. The ten largest account for more than 10% of the sample. These data were also reused for a study on T cells in Graves' hyperthyroidism and ophthalmopathy.

The source was peripheral blood mononuclear cells (PBMCs), collected at new diagnosis, from a patient treated with antithyroid drugs. All receptors derive from a man in his forties or fifties with Graves disease. Donor details come from another sample of the same person, matched by shared clones.

This clonotype was observed a handful of times. The chain links TRBV19 to TRBJ2-2, with D perhaps given as TRBD1 or TRBD2 (5 bases each). The CDR3 is 16 residues long. Germline values: CDR1 LNHDA, CDR2 SQIVND (reference sequence). V lost 9 bases and J lost 4, with 21 bases in between. CDR3 residues: CASRAGTLGVTGELFF. CDR3 bases: TGTGCCAGCAGAGCAGGGACGTTGGGGGTCACCGGGGAGCTGTTTTTT.

This clonotype was observed at least ten times. The V call is TRBV7-9, the J call TRBJ2-5; D is unresolved. The germline CDR1 and CDR2 sequences are SEHNR and FQNEAQ (reference sequence). The CDR3 is 12 residues long. Trimming left V 2 bases short and J 7 bases short, with 8 bases between. The DNA for the CDR3 is TGTGCCAGCAGCTTACAACAGACGACCCAGTACTTC. Encoded protein: CASSLQQTTQYF.

This chain uses TRBV7-9 with TRBJ1-6; TRBD1 is a possible D gene (6 bases). The germline V and J ends were trimmed by 0 bases and 9 bases, with 9 bases remaining between them. The CDR3 spans 14 residues. Germline assignment: CDR1 SEHNR and CDR2 FQNEAQ (reference sequence). The CDR3, as DNA: TGTGCCAGCAGCTTAGCTGGGGGGGCTTCACCCCTCCACTTT. Protein product: CASSLAGGASPLHF.

This clonotype showed up many times. The V gene is TRBV5-1, the J gene TRBJ2-1, with D possibly matching TRBD2 (5 bases). Looked up from germline, CDR1 is SGHRS and CDR2 is YFSETQ. CDR3 length: 12 amino acids. Trimming removed 2 bases from V and 14 bases from J, with 14 bases in between. CDR3 sequence reads: CASSLLRDSKFF. The CDR3, as DNA: TGCGCCAGCAGCTTACTCCGGGATAGTAAGTTCTTC.

The CDR3 loop is CASSFPRGPSGANVLTF. CDR3 nucleotide sequence: TGTGCCAGCAGCTTCCCCCGGGGCCCCTCTGGGGCCAACGTCCTGACTTTC. This chain links TRBV7-2 with TRBJ2-6, with D possibly called TRBD1 or TRBD2 (5 bases each). Looked up from germline, CDR1 is SGHTA and CDR2 is FQGNSA. Trimming took 3 bases from V and 0 from J, leaving 12 bases between them. The CDR3 totals 17 residues.

This clonotype came up many times. The chain uses TRBV10-3 and TRBJ1-5; D remains ambiguous. CDR1 and CDR2 from the germline V gene are ENHRY and SYGVKD. Trimming removed 0 bases from V and 3 bases from J, with 9 bases in between. This CDR3 has 15 residues. The CDR3 nucleotides read TGTGCCATCAGTGAGTCGGCCACTATCAATCAGCCCCAGCATTTT. Encoded protein: CAISESATINQPQHF.

In this sample, this clonotype turned up many times. The genes are TRBV27 and TRBJ2-2, with 9 nucleotides matching TRBD1. V lost 7 bases to trimming and J lost 0 bases; unmatched junction nucleotides: 6. CDR3 size: 16 residues. Germline V CDR1 and CDR2: MNHEY, SMNVEV (reference sequence). In nucleotides, the CDR3 is TGTGCCAGCAAGACAGGGGGGACAACGAACACCGGGGAGCTGTTTTTT. The encoded protein is CASKTGGTTNTGELFF.

This clonotype was found many times. This chain links TRBV5-5 with TRBJ1-5, with D possibly being TRBD1 (6 bases). Germline V gene sequence: CDR1 SGHKS, CDR2 YYEKEE (reference sequence). The CDR3 length is 15 residues. Between the trimmed V and J ends, which lost 0 bases and 2 bases, there was a span of 9 bases. CDR3 region: CASSLEGVGNQPQHF. The CDR3 region has the DNA TGTGCCAGCAGCTTGGAGGGGGTTGGCAATCAGCCCCAGCATTTT.

This sequence joins TRBV18 and TRBJ2-1; possibly TRBD2 for D (6 bases). The CDR3 loop spans 16 amino acids. The germline V and J ends were trimmed by 6 bases and 7 bases, with 22 bases remaining between them. Germline lookup yields CDR1 KGHSH and CDR2 LQKENI. The CDR3 is CASSPTRTMRGNEQFF. The CDR3 DNA reads as TGTGCCAGCTCCCCCACTAGGACTATGAGAGGAAATGAGCAGTTCTTC. The full variable domain, with the rest looked up from reference TRBV18 and TRBJ2-1, is NAGVMQNPRHLVRRRGQEARLRCSPMKGHSHVYWYRQLPEEGLKFMVYLQKENIIDESGMPKERFSAEFPKEGPSILRIQQVVRGDSAAYFCASSPTRTMRGNEQFFGPGTRLTVL.

This clonotype has at least ten counts. The gene calls are TRBV11-3 and TRBJ2-1; D is perhaps TRBD1 (6 bases). The V end lost 3 bases, the J end lost 2 bases, and 14 bases lay between the germline ends. CDR3 length: 16 residues. Looked up from germline, CDR1 is SGHNT and CDR2 is YENEEA. CDR3 coding DNA: TGTGCCAGCAGCTTGAGGGGGATAAGCACCTACAATGAGCAGTTCTTC. It is translated as CASSLRGISTYNEQFF.

This chain uses TRBV30 with TRBJ2-7; 7 bases map to TRBD2. Germline assignment: CDR1 GTSNPN and CDR2 SVGIG (reference sequence). There are 15 residues in the CDR3. J gave up 5 bases and V 4 bases, and 14 bases lay outside the gene matches. The DNA for the CDR3 is TGTGCCTGGAACCCGGGGACTACCGGCCTTGACGAGCAGTACTTC. Translating gives CAWNPGTTGLDEQYF.

At least ten counts were recorded for this clonotype. This sequence joins TRBV27 and TRBJ2-7; 9 nucleotides agree with TRBD1. V lost 6 bases to trimming and J lost 2 bases; unmatched junction nucleotides: 5. The CDR3 contains 14 residues. Germline V gene lookup returns CDR1 MNHEY and CDR2 SMNVEV (reference sequence). CDR3 DNA sequence: TGTGCCAGCAGCTTGGGACAGGGCCCCTACGAGCAGTACTTC. As protein: CASSLGQGPYEQYF.

The table lists this clonotype with many counts. The chain combines TRBV28 with TRBJ2-5; D gene unclear. Germline CDR1 is MDHEN and CDR2 is SYDVKM. Trimming took off 6 bases at V and 5 bases at J, with 16 bases between the two ends. This CDR3 region has 14 residues. The CDR3 sequence is CASRPGPSRETQYF. CDR3 bases: TGTGCCAGCAGACCCGGACCGTCTAGGGAGACCCAGTACTTC. Full variable domain (rest looked up from reference TRBV28 and TRBJ2-5): DVKVTQSSRYLVKRTGEKVFLECVQDMDHENMFWYRQDPGLGLRLIYFSYDVKMKEKGDIPEGYSVSREKKERFSLILESASTNQTSMYLCASRPGPSRETQYFGPGTRLLVL.

This clonotype was counted many times. V usage is TRBV20-1 and J usage is TRBJ1-1; D unresolved. V was shortened by 2 bases and J by 8 bases, with 15 bases between the two germline ends. The germline CDR1 and CDR2 sequences are DFQATT and SNEGSKA (reference sequence). The CDR3 contains 13 residues. DNA for the CDR3: TGCAGTGCTAGACCCCCAGGCGAAGGGGAAGCTTTCTTT. Protein sequence: CSARPPGEGEAFF.

There are many counts of this clonotype. The chain has TRBV24-1 and TRBJ2-1, with TRBD2 matching over 9 bases. The V segment lost 4 bases and the J segment 3 bases; nucleotides outside the gene matches: 6. The germline V gene encodes CDR1 KGHDR and CDR2 SFDVKD. The CDR3 loop spans 16 amino acids. CDR3 nucleotides: TGTGCCACCAGTGACGGGACTAGCTTCCGCTACAATGAGCAGTTCTTC. Translation gives CATSDGTSFRYNEQFF.

This clonotype was counted between two and nine times. The V call is TRBV7-9, the J call TRBJ1-1; no clear D. The V gene lost 6 bases and the J gene lost 2 bases, with 7 bases spanning the gap. The CDR3 sequence is 12 residues long. Germline CDR1 reads SEHNR; CDR2 reads FQNEAQ (reference sequence). CDR3 bases: TGTGCCAGCAGGTTGATAAACACTGAAGCTTTCTTT. Amino acids: CASRLINTEAFF.

This chain uses TRBV29-1 with TRBJ1-1; 8 bases align to TRBD1. V lost 6 bases, J lost 1 base, and 4 bases stayed unmatched. From germline, CDR1 is SQVTM and CDR2 ANQGSEA. The CDR3 has 13 amino acids. CDR3 region: CSVDGQGNTEAFF. The DNA for the CDR3 is TGCAGCGTAGACGGACAGGGGAACACTGAAGCTTTCTTT.

The genes are TRBV24-1 and TRBJ2-1, with 7 bases aligning to TRBD2. The CDR3 loop spans 17 amino acids. The J segment lost 6 bases and the V segment lost 5 bases, leaving 15 bases of the junction unmatched. Per germline, CDR1 KGHDR and CDR2 SFDVKD. CDR3 sequence reads: CATSAAGKGRALNEQFF. The DNA of the CDR3 is TGTGCCACCAGTGCCGCAGGGAAGGGGAGGGCCCTCAATGAGCAGTTCTTC.

This clonotype appeared a single time. A much bigger clone sits one base away, suggesting this may be a read error. V is TRBV28 and J is TRBJ2-7; the D gene is possibly TRBD2 (6 bases). This CDR3 contains 14 residues. CDR1 MDHEN and CDR2 SYDVKM come from the germline V gene. CDR3 region: CASSPLRDSYGQYF. The CDR3 nucleotides are TGTGCCAGCAGTCCACTGCGGGACTCCTACGGGCAGTACTTC.

The table lists this clonotype with many counts. V and J are TRBV20-1 and TRBJ2-3; D unclear. Germline V gene data show CDR1 as DFQATT and CDR2 as SNEGSKA (reference sequence). CDR3 size: 13 residues. Trimming removed 5 bases from V and 0 bases from J, with 9 bases in between. The CDR3 DNA reads as TGCAGTGCTGACGTTGAGAGCACAGATACGCAGTATTTT. Translated: CSADVESTDTQYF.

The CDR3 loop is CASSQQGFNEQFF. The CDR3, as DNA: TGCGCCAGCAGCCAGCAGGGCTTCAATGAGCAGTTCTTC. This rearrangement joins TRBV5-1 to TRBJ2-1; possibly TRBD1 for D (5 bases). The CDR3 is 13 residues long. Germline CDR1 and CDR2: SGHRS and YFSETQ. With 4 bases removed from V and 6 bases from J, the gap between germline ends came to 11 bases.

This clonotype occurred many times. The chain carries TRBV28 and TRBJ2-5, with 10 bases that match TRBD2. CDR3 length: 16 amino acids. Trimming at V came to 2 bases and at J to 7 bases, leaving 10 bases not matched to a gene. Per the germline V gene, CDR1 is MDHEN and CDR2 is SYDVKM. The CDR3 bases are TGTGCCAGCAGTTTAATCAAAGCGGGAGGGCCCGGGACCCAGTACTTC. It specifies CASSLIKAGGPGTQYF.

This chain connects TRBV19 to TRBJ2-7; D call uncertain. Germline CDR1 is LNHDA and CDR2 is SQIVND (reference sequence). V lost 4 bases and J 0 bases, leaving 10 bases between the germline ends. This CDR3 spans 14 amino acids. CDR3 nucleotide sequence: TGTGCCAGTAGTACCCCACAAGACTCCTACGAGCAGTACTTC. As protein: CASSTPQDSYEQYF.

This clonotype was recorded at least ten times. The genes are TRBV29-1 and TRBJ2-3; a weak D match, TRBD1 (8 bases). Germline lookup yields CDR1 SQVTM and CDR2 ANQGSEA. The CDR3 contains 13 residues. V was trimmed by 7 bases and J by 5 bases, leaving 16 bases between them. CDR3 sequence: CSARTGRGDTQYF. In DNA form, the CDR3 reads TGCAGCGCACGGACAGGGAGGGGAGATACGCAGTATTTT.

V usage is TRBV5-8 and J usage is TRBJ1-5, with D possibly matching TRBD1 (6 bases). The CDR3 contains 14 residues. Germline lookup yields CDR1 SGHTS and CDR2 YDEGEE. Trimming stripped 4 bases from V and 5 bases from J, with 13 bases between. The CDR3 DNA reads TGTGCCAGCAGCCTACAGGGTCCCCATCAGCCCCAGCATTTT. Translating it yields CASSLQGPHQPQHF.